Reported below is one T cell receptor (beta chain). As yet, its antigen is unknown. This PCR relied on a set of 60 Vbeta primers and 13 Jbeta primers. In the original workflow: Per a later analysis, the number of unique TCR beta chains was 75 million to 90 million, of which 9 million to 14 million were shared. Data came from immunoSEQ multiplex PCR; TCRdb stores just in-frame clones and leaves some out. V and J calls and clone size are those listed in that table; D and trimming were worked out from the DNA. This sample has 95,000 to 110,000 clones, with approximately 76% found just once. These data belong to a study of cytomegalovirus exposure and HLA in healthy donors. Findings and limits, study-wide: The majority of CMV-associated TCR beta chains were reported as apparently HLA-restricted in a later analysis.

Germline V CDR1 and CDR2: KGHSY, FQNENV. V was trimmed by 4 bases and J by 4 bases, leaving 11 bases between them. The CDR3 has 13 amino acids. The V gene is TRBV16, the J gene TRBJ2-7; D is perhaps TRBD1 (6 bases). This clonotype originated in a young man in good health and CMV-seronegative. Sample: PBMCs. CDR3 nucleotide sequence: TGTGCCAGCAGCCCGAAGCAGGGGTACGAGCAGTACTTC. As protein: CASSPKQGYEQYF.